These 7 T cell receptor beta chains were all obtained from the same sample, sequenced in a study of cytomegalovirus exposure and HLA in healthy donors. Primers for the PCR totalled 60 Vbeta and 13 Jbeta. TCRdb's table, derived via immunoSEQ multiplex PCR, lists solely in-frame clones and lacks some. The data show 100,000 to 150,000 clones, 60% to 85% seen once. Sequenced sample: PBMCs. The origin of the receptors is a middle-aged woman in good health and CMV-seropositive.

CDR3 nucleotides: TGTGCCGGACTCCAGGGACAGGGGTTCGGTGAAAAACTGTTTTTT. The encoded protein is CAGLQGQGFGEKLFF. V and J are TRBV7-9 and TRBJ1-4, with 10 nucleotides matching TRBD1. This CDR3 is built from 15 residues. Germline trimming cut 11 bases from V and 7 bases from J; bases unmatched to any gene: 13. Germline V CDR1 and CDR2: SEHNR, FQNEAQ (reference sequence).

V and J are TRBV7-8 and TRBJ1-2; D might be TRBD1 (6 bases). Per germline, CDR1 SGHVS and CDR2 FQNEAQ. The ends were cut back, 4 bases at V and 4 bases at J, with 16 bases in the middle. The CDR3 runs to 15 residues. The CDR3 bases are TGTGCCAGCAGCTCGGACCAGGGGACCGGCTATGGCTACACCTTC. Protein sequence: CASSSDQGTGYGYTF.

CDR3 residues: CASSFTSGGAGTQYF. Written as DNA, the CDR3 is TGTGCCAGCAGCTTCACTAGCGGGGGGGCTGGTACGCAGTATTTT. This sequence joins TRBV5-4 and TRBJ2-3; 13 bases line up with TRBD2. Germline V CDR1 and CDR2: SGHNT, YYREEE (reference sequence). The V segment lost 2 bases and the J segment 8 bases; nucleotides outside the gene matches: 5. The CDR3 runs 15 residues.

The V gene is TRBV4-1, the J gene TRBJ2-3; no definite D call. The ends were cut back, 4 bases at V and 0 bases at J, with 11 bases in the middle. The CDR3 is 15 residues long. Germline assignment: CDR1 MGHRA and CDR2 YSYEKL. CDR3 sequence: CASSLLGTSTDTQYF. CDR3 DNA sequence: TGCGCCAGCAGCCTGCTGGGCACAAGCACAGATACGCAGTATTTT.

V and J are TRBV10-2 and TRBJ2-5; 8 nucleotides align to TRBD2. Germline-derived CDR1 and CDR2 are WSHSY and SAAADI. V was clipped by 3 bases and J by 5 bases; unmatched bases: 5. The CDR3 sequence is 14 residues long. The CDR3 DNA sequence: TGCGCCAGCAGTGATGGACTAGCCGAGGAGACCCAGTACTTC. Protein sequence: CASSDGLAEETQYF.

This chain links TRBV6-4 with TRBJ1-6; no firm D call. With 8 bases removed from V and 10 bases from J, the gap between germline ends came to 15 bases. The CDR3 is made up of 13 amino acids. Germline CDR1 is MRHNA and CDR2 is SNTAGT. CDR3 nucleotide sequence: TGTGCCAGCGGGATCGACGCGGGCTCACCCCTCCACTTT. Translated: CASGIDAGSPLHF.

The J gene is TRBJ2-5, the V gene TRBV4-2; unclear D gene. From germline, CDR1 is LGHNA and CDR2 YNFKEQ. CDR3 length: 15 residues. Deletions cut 1 base from V and 0 bases from J, with 9 bases between. CDR3 sequence reads: CASSQVAGYQETQYF. The CDR3 DNA is TGTGCCAGCAGCCAAGTCGCAGGTTACCAAGAGACCCAGTACTTC.